This T cell receptor (beta chain) comes out of a study of CD8 T cells in ankylosing spondylitis. One entry per CDR3 protein results from TCRdb running MiXCR on the 5' RACE reads. The sample gives around 140,000 distinct CDR3 sequences, approximately 10% of which show up once; over 4% is in the top ten. CDR3 length: 15 amino acids. Unmatched junction bases numbered 3, after V lost 0 bases and J lost 4 bases. Per the germline V gene, CDR1 is SGHDT and CDR2 is YYEEEE. This clonotype was seen a few times. The V and J genes are TRBV5-6 and TRBJ2-3; TRBD2 aligns across 9 bases. Sequenced input: blood, either unsorted or a sorted T cell fraction (not recorded which). This sequence was found in a female donor with ankylosing spondylitis or in good health (not recorded which). CDR3 amino acids: CASSLDGGGADTQYF. Written as DNA, the CDR3 is TGTGCCAGCAGCTTGGATGGCGGGGGGGCAGATACGCAGTATTTT.